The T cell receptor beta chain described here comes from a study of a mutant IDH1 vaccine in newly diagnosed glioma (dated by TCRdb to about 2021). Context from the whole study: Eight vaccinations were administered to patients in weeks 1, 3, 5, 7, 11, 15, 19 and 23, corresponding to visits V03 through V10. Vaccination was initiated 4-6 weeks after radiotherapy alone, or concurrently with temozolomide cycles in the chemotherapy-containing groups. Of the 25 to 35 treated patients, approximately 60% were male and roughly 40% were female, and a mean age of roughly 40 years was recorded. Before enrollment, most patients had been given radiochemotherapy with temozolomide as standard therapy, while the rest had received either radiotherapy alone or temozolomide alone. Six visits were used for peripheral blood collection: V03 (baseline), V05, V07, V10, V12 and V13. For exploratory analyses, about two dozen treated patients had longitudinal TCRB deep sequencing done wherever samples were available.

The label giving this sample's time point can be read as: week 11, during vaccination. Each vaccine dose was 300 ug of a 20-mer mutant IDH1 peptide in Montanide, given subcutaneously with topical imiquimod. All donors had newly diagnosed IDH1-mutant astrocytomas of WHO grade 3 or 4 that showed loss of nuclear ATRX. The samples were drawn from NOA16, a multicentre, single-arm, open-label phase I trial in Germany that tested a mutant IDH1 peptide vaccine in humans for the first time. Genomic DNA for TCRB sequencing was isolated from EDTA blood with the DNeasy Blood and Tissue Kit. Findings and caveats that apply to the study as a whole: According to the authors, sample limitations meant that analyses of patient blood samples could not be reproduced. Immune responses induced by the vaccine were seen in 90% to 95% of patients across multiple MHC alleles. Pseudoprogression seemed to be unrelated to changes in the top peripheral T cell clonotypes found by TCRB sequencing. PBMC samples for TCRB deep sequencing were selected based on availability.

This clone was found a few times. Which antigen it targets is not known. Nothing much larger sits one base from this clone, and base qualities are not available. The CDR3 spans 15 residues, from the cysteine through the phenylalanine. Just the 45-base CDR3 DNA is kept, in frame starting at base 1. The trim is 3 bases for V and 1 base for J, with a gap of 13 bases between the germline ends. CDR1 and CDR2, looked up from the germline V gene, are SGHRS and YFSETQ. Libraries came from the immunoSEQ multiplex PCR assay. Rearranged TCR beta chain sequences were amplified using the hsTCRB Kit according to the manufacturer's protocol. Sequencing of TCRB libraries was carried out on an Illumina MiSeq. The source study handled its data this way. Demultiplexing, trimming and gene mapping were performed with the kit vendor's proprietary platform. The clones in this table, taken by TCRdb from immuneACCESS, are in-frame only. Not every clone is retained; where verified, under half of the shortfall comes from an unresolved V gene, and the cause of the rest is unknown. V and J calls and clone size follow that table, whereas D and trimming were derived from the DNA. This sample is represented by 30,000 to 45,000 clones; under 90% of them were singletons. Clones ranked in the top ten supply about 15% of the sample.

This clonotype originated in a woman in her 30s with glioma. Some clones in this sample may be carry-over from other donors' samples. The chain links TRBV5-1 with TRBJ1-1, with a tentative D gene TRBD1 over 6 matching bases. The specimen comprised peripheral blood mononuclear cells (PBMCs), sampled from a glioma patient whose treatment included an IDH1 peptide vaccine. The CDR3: CASSWNRQANTEAFF. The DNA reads TGCGCCAGCAGCTGGAACCGACAGGCGAACACTGAAGCTTTCTTT.